The count of the clone carrying this T cell receptor beta chain is one. The assay was immunoSEQ multiplex PCR, and TCRdb's table has in-frame clones only and misses some. The profile shows some 120,000 clones, roughly 87% of them singletons. The sample is drawn from a study of blood T cell repertoires in COVID-19. For the study at large: Collection of acute and convalescent COVID-19 samples took place in the United States, Italy and Spain. Sample material is recorded as cDNA or gDNA derived from T cells, B-cell-depleted T cells, or PBMCs.

CDR1 is MNHEY and CDR2 is SVGEGT in the germline V gene. CDR3 size: 19 residues. V shed 6 bases, J shed 0 bases, and the junction held 13 bases outside the gene matches. Sequenced sample: peripheral blood. The chain employs TRBV6-2 or TRBV6-3 and TRBJ1-5; 11 positions match TRBD1. The origin of this receptor is a woman aged 80 or over with acute or convalescent COVID-19. The CDR3 coding sequence is TGTGCCAGCAGCCGTACCGGGACAGGGGGTACCTATAGCAATCAGCCCCAGCATTTT. Protein sequence: CASSRTGTGGTYSNQPQHF.